The 13 T cell receptor beta chains below come from one sample, sequenced in a study of T cell repertoires in cytomegalovirus infection. From the reads, TCRdb called clonotypes with MiXCR, one entry per CDR3 protein. Among about 920,000 distinct CDR3 sequences listed, around 32% were seen once. These receptors lack a known antigen. This sample comprised cultured CD8+ T cells from PBMCs, obtained from culture after CMV antigen stimulation. The receptors shown here come from a human donor in good health (CMV status not recorded). Some clones in this sample may be carry-over from other donors' samples.

This clonotype was counted many times. This chain links TRBV2 with TRBJ1-1, with TRBD1 as a possible D gene (5 bases). Deletions cut 0 bases from V and 1 base from J, with 21 bases between. This CDR3 has 19 residues. Germline V lookup: CDR1 SNHLY, CDR2 FYNNEI. The chain's CDR3 is CASSEALRSQRGKNTEAFF. CDR3 sequence (DNA): TGTGCCAGCAGTGAAGCGCTGAGGAGTCAAAGGGGTAAGAACACTGAAGCTTTCTTT.

The V gene is TRBV6-8, the J gene TRBJ1-2, with a tentative D call TRBD1 (5 bases). Trimming took 6 bases from V and 4 from J, leaving 21 bases between them. From germline, CDR1 is MNHGY and CDR2 SAAAGT. The length of the CDR3 is 16 residues. The DNA for the CDR3 is TGTGCCAGCAGCCACGAGACGGGGGACGGCCGCTATGGCTACACCTTC. Protein: CASSHETGDGRYGYTF.

The chain couples TRBV6-2 or TRBV6-3 to TRBJ1-3; 7 nucleotides line up with TRBD1. J lost 3 bases, V lost 6 bases, and 2 bases had no gene match. Germline loops: CDR1 MNHEY, CDR2 SVGEGT. The CDR3 runs 13 residues. Here the CDR3 reads CASRRDSGNTIYF. CDR3 coding DNA: TGTGCCAGCAGACGGGACAGTGGAAACACCATATATTTT.

This clonotype was recorded a few times. The V gene is TRBV19, the J gene TRBJ2-1; the D is unclear. The CDR3 has 15 amino acids. V gave up 8 bases and J gave up 4 bases, with 18 bases separating them. CDR1 and CDR2 (germline): LNHDA, SQIVND (reference sequence). The CDR3 sequence is CASSHGSPRYNEQFF. Here the CDR3 DNA reads TGTGCCAGTTCACACGGGTCCCCTCGATACAATGAGCAGTTCTTC. The variable domain in full, with the rest retrieved from reference TRBV19 and TRBJ2-1, is DGGITQSPKYLFRKEGQNVTLSCEQNLNHDAMYWYRQDPGQGLRLIYYSQIVNDFQKGDIAEGYSVSREKKESFPLTVTSAQKNPTAFYLCASSHGSPRYNEQFFGPGTRLTVL.

Only a few counts were recorded for this clonotype. This rearrangement joins TRBV4-3 to TRBJ2-1; weak D call: TRBD1 (5 bases). Germline assignment: CDR1 LGHNA and CDR2 YSLEER. The CDR3 has 18 amino acids. Between the trimmed V and J ends, which lost 0 bases and 4 bases, there was a span of 19 bases. In DNA form, the CDR3 reads TGCGCCAGCAGCCAAGAGGGGCCAAGTCTAACTTCTTACAATGAGCAGTTCTTC. It codes for CASSQEGPSLTSYNEQFF.

The rearrangement joins TRBV6-5 to TRBJ1-1, with no clear D. Germline V lookup: CDR1 MNHEY, CDR2 SVGAGI. Trimming stripped 6 bases from V and 6 bases from J, with 14 bases between. CDR3 size: 13 residues. CDR3 loop: CASSPQGGAEAFF. The DNA for the CDR3 is TGTGCCAGCAGCCCCCAAGGAGGAGCTGAAGCTTTCTTT.

This clonotype was seen a few times. The rearrangement uses TRBV9 and TRBJ2-5; D unclear. The CDR3 has 13 amino acids. V was shortened by 4 bases and J by 5 bases, with 12 bases between the two germline ends. The germline gives CDR1 SGDLS, CDR2 YYNGEE. In DNA form, the CDR3 reads TGTGCCAGCAGCAAAGTAGGGCGGGAGACCCAGTACTTC. Translated, it gives CASSKVGRETQYF.

Notes on this clonotype: This may arise from a read error, as a much more abundant clone is one base away. V gene TRBV7-6 combines with J gene TRBJ1-3, with 7 bases matching TRBD1. The junction had 10 bases not matched to a gene; V was cut back by 8 bases and J by 6 bases. The CDR3 contains 14 residues. CDR1 and CDR2 (germline): SGHVS, FNYEAQ. The CDR3, as DNA: TGTGCCAGCGGGGCAACAGGGGCTGAAAACACCATATATTTT. It codes for CASGATGAENTIYF. The whole variable domain, filled in from reference TRBV7-6 and TRBJ1-3, reads GAGVSQSPRYKVTKRGQDVALRCDPISGHVSLYWYRQALGQGPEFLTYFNYEAQQDKSGLPNDRFSAERPEGSISTLTIQRTEQRDSAMYRCASGATGAENTIYFGEGSWLTVV.

The sample holds many counts of this clonotype. The chain recombines TRBV19 with TRBJ1-1; no clear D. With 3 bases removed from V and 6 bases from J, the gap between germline ends came to 8 bases. This CDR3 region has 12 residues. Germline V gene sequence: CDR1 LNHDA, CDR2 SQIVND (reference sequence). The CDR3: CASSIGGPEAFF. CDR3 sequence (DNA): TGTGCCAGTAGTATTGGTGGGCCTGAAGCTTTCTTT.

The chain has TRBV12-3 or TRBV12-4 and TRBJ2-1; D is perhaps TRBD2 (5 bases). Trimming pared 3 bases from V and 9 bases from J, leaving 18 bases between. CDR3 size: 15 residues. The CDR3: CASSFTTLQRGEQFF. The CDR3 DNA reads as TGTGCCAGCAGTTTTACAACTCTACAACGGGGTGAGCAGTTCTTC.

The V gene is TRBV6-6, the J gene TRBJ2-3, with 7 bases matching TRBD1. Germline CDR1 is MNHNY and CDR2 is SVGAGI (reference sequence). The CDR3 is 15 amino acids. The trim removed 1 base at V and 3 bases at J, leaving 4 bases unmatched. The CDR3 nucleotides are TGTGCCAGCAGTTACTTACAGGGGTGGACAGATACGCAGTATTTT. It encodes CASSYLQGWTDTQYF.

J is TRBJ2-5 and V is TRBV12-3 or TRBV12-4; unclear D gene. Trimming shortened V by 2 bases and J by 5 bases, and 6 bases separated the two germline ends. This CDR3 contains 12 residues. CDR3 amino acids: CASSLNRETQYF. In DNA form, the CDR3 reads TGTGCCAGCAGTTTAAACCGGGAGACCCAGTACTTC.

The chain joins TRBV6-6 to TRBJ1-1, with D unclear. The CDR3 spans 12 residues. V shed 5 bases and J shed 5 bases, with 9 bases lying between them. Germline assignment: CDR1 MNHNY and CDR2 SVGAGI (reference sequence). DNA for the CDR3: TGTGCCAGCAGTCCAGGAAAAACTGAAGCTTTCTTT. Amino acids: CASSPGKTEAFF.